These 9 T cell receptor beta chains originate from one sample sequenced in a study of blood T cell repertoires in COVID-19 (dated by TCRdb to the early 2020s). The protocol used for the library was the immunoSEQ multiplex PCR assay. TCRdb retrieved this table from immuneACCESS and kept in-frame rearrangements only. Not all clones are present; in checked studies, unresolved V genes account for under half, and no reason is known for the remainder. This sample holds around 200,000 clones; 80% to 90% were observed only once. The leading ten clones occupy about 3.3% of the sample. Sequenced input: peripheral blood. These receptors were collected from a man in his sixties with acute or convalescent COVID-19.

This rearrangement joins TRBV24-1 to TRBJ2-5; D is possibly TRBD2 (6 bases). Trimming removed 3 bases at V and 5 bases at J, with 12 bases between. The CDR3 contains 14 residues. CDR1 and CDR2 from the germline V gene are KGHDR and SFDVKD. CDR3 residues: CATSDPPSAETQYF. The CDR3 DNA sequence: TGTGCCACCAGTGATCCGCCTAGCGCTGAGACCCAGTACTTC.

CDR3 residues: CASSKPGDGYNEQFF. Here the CDR3 DNA reads TGTGCCAGCAGCAAACCGGGAGATGGATACAATGAGCAGTTCTTC. This chain uses TRBV21-1 with TRBJ2-1; no check of the table's D call, TRBD2, against the DNA was made. TRBV21-1 is recorded as a pseudogene. The CDR3 is made up of 15 amino acids.

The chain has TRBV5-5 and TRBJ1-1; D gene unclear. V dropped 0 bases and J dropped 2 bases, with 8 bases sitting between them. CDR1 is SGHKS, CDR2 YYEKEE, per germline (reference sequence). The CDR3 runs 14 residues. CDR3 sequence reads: CASSLVSLNTEAFF. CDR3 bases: TGTGCCAGCAGCTTGGTATCTTTAAACACTGAAGCTTTCTTT.

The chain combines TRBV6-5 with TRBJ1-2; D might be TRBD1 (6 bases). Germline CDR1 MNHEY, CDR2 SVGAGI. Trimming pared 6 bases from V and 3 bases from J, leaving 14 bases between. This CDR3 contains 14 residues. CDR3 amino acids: CASSSAGTHYGYTF. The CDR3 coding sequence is TGTGCCAGCAGCTCCGCCGGGACACACTATGGCTACACCTTC.

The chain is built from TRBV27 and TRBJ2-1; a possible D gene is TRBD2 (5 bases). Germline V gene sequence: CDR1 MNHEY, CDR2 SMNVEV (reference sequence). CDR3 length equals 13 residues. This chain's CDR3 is CGSRLRDTNEQFF. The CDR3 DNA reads TGTGGCTCGCGGTTGAGGGATACGAATGAGCAGTTCTTC.

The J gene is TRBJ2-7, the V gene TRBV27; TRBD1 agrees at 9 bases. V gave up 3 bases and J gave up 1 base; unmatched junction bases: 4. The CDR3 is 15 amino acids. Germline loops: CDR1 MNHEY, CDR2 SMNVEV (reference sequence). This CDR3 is CASSFKTGGSYEQYF. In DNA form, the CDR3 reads TGTGCCAGCAGTTTCAAGACAGGGGGTTCCTACGAGCAGTACTTC.

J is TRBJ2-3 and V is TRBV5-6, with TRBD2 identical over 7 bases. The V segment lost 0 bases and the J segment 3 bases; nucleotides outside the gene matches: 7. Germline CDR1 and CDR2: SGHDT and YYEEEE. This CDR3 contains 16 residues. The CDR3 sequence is CASSLGPAGKTDTQYF. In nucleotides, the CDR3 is TGTGCCAGCAGCTTGGGCCCAGCGGGAAAGACAGATACGCAGTATTTT.

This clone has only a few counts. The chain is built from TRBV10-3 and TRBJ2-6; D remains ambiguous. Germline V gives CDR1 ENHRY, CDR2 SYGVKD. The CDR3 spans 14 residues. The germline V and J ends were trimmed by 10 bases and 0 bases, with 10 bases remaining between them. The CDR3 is CATRRSSGANVLTF. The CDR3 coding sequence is TGTGCCACCCGGCGGTCCTCTGGGGCCAACGTCCTGACTTTC.

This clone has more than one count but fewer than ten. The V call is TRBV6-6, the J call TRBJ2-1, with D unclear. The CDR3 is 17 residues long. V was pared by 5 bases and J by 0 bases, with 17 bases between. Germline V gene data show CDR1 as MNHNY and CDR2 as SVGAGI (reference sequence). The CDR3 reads CASSPRLALSSYNEQFF. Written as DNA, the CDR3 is TGTGCCAGCAGTCCTCGGTTAGCTCTGAGCTCCTACAATGAGCAGTTCTTC.